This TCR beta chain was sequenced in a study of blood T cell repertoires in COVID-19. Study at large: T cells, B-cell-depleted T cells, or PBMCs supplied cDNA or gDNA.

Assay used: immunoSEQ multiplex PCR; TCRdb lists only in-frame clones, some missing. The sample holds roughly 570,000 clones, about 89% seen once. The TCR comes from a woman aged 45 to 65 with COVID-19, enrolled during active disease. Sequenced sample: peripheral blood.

The CDR3 region is CASSLGQGAGETQYF. CDR3 DNA sequence: TGTGCCAGCAGCTTGGGACAGGGGGCCGGGGAGACCCAGTACTTC. The chain has TRBV11-3 and TRBJ2-5; 12 bases match TRBD1. This CDR3 region has 15 residues. CDR1 SGHNT and CDR2 YENEEA come from the germline V gene. V lost 3 bases and J lost 5; bases outside the gene matches: 4.